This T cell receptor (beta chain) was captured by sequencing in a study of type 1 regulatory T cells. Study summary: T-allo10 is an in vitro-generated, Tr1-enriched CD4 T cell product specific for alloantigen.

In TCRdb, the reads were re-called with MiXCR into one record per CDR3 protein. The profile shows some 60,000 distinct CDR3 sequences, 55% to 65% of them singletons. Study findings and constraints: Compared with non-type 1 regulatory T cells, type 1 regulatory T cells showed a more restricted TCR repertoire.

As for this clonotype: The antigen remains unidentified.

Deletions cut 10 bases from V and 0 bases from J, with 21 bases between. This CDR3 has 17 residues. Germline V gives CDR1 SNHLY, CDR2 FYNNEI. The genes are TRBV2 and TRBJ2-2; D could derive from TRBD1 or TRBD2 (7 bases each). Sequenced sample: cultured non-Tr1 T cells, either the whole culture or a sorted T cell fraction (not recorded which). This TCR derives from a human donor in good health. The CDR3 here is CATRGLAELANTGELFF. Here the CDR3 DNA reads TGTGCCACTAGGGGGCTAGCGGAGCTCGCGAACACCGGGGAGCTGTTTTTT.